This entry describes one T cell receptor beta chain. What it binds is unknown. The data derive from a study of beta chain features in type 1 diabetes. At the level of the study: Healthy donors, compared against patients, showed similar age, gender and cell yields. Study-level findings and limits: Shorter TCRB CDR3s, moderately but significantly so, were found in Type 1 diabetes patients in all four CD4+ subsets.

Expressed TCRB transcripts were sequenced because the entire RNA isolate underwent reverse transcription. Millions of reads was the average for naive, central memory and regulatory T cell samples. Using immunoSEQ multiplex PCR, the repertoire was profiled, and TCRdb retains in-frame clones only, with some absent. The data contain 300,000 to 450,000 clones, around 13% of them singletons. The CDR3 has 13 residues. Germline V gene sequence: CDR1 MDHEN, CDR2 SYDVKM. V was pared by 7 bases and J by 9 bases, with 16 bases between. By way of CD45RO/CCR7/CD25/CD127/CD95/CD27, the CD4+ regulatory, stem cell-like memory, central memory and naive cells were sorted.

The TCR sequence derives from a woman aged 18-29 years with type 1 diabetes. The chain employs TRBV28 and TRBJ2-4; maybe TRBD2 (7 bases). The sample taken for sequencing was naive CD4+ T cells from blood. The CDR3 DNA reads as TGTGCCAGCATCGCTGGGGGGGGCAGCATTCAGTACTTC. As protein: CASIAGGGSIQYF.